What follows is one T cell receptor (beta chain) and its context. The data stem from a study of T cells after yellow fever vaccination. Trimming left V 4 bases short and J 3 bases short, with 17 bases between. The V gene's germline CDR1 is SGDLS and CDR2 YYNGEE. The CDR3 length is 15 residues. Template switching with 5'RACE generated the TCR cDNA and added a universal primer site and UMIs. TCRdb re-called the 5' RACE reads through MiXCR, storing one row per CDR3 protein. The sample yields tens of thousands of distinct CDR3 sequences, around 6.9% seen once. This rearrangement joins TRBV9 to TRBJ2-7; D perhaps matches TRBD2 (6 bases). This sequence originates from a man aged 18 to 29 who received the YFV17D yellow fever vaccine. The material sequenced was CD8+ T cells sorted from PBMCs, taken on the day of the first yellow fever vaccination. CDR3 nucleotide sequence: TGTGCCAGCAGCCCGGAGGGGATGGGAAACTACGAGCAGTACTTC. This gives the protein CASSPEGMGNYEQYF.